The following is a T cell receptor (beta chain) sequence with its context. This sample stems from a study of radiotherapy plus CTLA-4 blockade in lung cancer. The data were produced by immunoSEQ multiplex PCR, yet TCRdb's version contains in-frame clones alone and is incomplete. The sample contains roughly 93,000 clones, 75% to 90% of which appear only once. J was trimmed by 2 bases and V by 6 bases; bases with no gene match: 7. The germline V gene has CDR1 MDHEN and CDR2 SYDVKM. The length of the CDR3 is 15 residues. This TCR derives from a human donor with non-small cell lung cancer who had a partial response to radiotherapy plus ipilimumab. The source material was peripheral blood, sampled from a patient treated with radiotherapy plus ipilimumab. This chain uses TRBV28 with TRBJ2-5; 9 nucleotides align to TRBD2. The CDR3 nucleotides read TGTGCCAGCAGCCTATGGACTAGCGCTCAAGAGACCCAGTACTTC. This encodes CASSLWTSAQETQYF.